This T cell receptor beta chain stems from a study of cytomegalovirus exposure and HLA in healthy donors. Study-wide points: Most sequenced TCRs were rare (though some public TCRs occurred in many donors). As was reported, the classifier diagnosed cytomegalovirus status with high specificity and sensitivity.

A remark on this clone: What it binds is not known.

The table came from immunoSEQ multiplex PCR; TCRdb's copy has only in-frame clones and leaves some out. The sample has tens of thousands of clones, roughly nine tenths seen once. The clonotype comes from a man in his late teens or twenties in good health and CMV-seronegative. The sequencing sample was made of PBMCs.

The CDR3 DNA reads as TGTGCCATCAGTGAGTCTGGGGGGACTAACTACGAGCAGTACTTC. Translation gives CAISESGGTNYEQYF. V gene TRBV10-3 combines with J gene TRBJ2-7, with TRBD2 matching over 7 bases. Unmatched junction bases numbered 5, after V lost 0 bases and J lost 3 bases. Germline V gene data show CDR1 as ENHRY and CDR2 as SYGVKD. This CDR3 comprises 15 residues.